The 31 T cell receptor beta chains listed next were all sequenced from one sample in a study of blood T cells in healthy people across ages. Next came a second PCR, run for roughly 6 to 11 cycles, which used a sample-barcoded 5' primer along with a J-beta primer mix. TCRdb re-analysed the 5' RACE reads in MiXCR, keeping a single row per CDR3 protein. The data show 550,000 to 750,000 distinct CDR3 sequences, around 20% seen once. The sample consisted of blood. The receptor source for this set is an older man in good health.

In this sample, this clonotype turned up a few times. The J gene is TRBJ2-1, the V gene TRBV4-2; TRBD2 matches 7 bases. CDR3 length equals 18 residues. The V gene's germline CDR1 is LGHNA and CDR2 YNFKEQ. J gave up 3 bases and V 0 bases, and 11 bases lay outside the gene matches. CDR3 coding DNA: TGTGCCAGCAGCCAAGAAAGACTGGCGGGAGTTAACTACAATGAGCAGTTCTTC. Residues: CASSQERLAGVNYNEQFF.

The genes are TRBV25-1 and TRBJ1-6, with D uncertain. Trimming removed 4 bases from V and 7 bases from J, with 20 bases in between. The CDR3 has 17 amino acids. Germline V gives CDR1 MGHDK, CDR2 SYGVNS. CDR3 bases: TGTGCCAGCAGTGGAACCTCGGTTGCATCCAAGAATTCACCCCTCCACTTT. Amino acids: CASSGTSVASKNSPLHF. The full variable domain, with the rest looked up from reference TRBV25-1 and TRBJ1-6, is EADIYQTPRYLVIGTGKKITLECSQTMGHDKMYWYQQDPGMELHLIHYSYGVNSTEKGDLSSESTVSRIRTEHFPLTLESARPSHTSQYLCASSGTSVASKNSPLHFGNGTRLTVT.

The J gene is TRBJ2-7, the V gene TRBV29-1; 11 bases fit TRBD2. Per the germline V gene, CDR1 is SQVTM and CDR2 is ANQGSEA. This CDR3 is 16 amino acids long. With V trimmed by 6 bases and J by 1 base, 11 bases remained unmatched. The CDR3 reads CSVLMASGRLSYEQYF. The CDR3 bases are TGCAGCGTCCTGATGGCTAGCGGGAGGTTATCCTACGAGCAGTACTTC.

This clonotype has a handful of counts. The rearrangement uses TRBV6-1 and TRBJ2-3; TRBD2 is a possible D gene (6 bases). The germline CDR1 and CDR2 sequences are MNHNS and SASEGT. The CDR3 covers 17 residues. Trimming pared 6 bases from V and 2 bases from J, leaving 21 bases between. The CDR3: CASRTSTPGTVTDTQYF. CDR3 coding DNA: TGTGCCAGCAGGACGAGCACCCCGGGGACTGTCACAGATACGCAGTATTTT.

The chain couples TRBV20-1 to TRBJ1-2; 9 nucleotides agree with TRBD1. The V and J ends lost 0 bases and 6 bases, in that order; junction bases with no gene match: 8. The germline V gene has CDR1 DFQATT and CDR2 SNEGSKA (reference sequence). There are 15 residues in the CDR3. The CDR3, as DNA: TGCAGTGCTAGAGATCGTGGGACAGGGACGGATGGCTACACCTTC. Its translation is CSARDRGTGTDGYTF.

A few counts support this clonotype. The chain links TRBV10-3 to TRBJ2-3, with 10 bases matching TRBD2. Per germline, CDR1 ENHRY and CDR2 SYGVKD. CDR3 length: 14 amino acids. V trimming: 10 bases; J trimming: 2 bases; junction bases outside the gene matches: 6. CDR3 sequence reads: CATEAGGPTDTQYF. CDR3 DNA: TGTGCCACCGAAGCGGGAGGGCCCACAGATACGCAGTATTTT.

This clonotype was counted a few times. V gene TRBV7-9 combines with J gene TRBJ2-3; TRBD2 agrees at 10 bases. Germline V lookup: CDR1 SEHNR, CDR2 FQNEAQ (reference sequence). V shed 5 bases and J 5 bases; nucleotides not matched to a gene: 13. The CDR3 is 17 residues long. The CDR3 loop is CASSQIRLAGNGDTQYF. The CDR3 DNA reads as TGTGCCAGCAGCCAAATCCGACTAGCGGGCAACGGAGATACGCAGTATTTT.

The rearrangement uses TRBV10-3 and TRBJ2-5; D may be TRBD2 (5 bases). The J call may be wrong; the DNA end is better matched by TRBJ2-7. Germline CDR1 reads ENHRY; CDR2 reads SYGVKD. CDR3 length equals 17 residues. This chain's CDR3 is CAISEWAAWEPSYEQYF. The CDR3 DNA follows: TGTGCCATCAGTGAGTGGGCGGCGTGGGAGCCATCCTACGAGCAGTACTTC.

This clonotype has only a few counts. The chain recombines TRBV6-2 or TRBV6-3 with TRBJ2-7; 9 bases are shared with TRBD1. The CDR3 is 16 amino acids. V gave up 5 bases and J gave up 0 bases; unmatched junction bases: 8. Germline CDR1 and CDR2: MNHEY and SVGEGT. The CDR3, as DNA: TGTGCCAGCAGTCCCGACAGGGGGTATTACTCCTACGAGCAGTACTTC. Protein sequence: CASSPDRGYYSYEQYF.

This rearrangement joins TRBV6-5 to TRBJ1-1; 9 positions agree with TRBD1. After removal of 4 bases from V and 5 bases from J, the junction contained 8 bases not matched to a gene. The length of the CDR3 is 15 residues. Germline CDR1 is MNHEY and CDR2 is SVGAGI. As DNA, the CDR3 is TGTGCCAGCAGTTTTAACCGCGACAGGGGGACTGAAGCTTTCTTT. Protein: CASSFNRDRGTEAFF.

The CDR3 coding sequence is TGTGCCAGCAGCTCACTGACAGGAACCTATGGCTACACCTTC. Translation gives CASSSLTGTYGYTF. The rearrangement links TRBV5-4 to TRBJ1-2; D is possibly TRBD1 (6 bases). V gave up 3 bases and J gave up 4 bases, with 13 bases separating them. This CDR3 region has 14 residues. Germline CDR1 is SGHNT and CDR2 is YYREEE (reference sequence).

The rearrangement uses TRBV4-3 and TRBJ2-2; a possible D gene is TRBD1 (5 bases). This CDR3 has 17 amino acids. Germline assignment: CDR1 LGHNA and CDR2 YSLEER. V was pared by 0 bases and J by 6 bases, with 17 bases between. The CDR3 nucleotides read TGCGCCAGCAGCCAAGATCCTGGCGCAGGGTACCCCGGGGAGCTGTTTTTT. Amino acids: CASSQDPGAGYPGELFF.

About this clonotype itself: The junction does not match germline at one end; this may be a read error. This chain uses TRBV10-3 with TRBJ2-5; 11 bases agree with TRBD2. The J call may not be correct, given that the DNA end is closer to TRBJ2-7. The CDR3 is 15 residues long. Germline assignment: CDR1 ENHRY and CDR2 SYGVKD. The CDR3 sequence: CAISELTSGSYEQYF. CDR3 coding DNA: TGTGCCATCAGCGAGTTAACTAGCGGGAGCTACGAGCAGTACTTC.

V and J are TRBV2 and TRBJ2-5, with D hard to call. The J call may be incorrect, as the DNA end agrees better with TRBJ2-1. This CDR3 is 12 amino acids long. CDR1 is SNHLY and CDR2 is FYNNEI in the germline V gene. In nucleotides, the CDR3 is TGTGCCAGCAGTGAAATGTTCAATGAGCAGTTCTTC. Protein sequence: CASSEMFNEQFF.

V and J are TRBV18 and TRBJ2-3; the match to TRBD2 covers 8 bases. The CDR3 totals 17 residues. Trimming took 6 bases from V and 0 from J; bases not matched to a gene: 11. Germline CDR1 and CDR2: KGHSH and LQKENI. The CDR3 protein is CASSLAQSGSSTDTQYF. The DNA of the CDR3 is TGTGCCAGCTCCCTGGCACAGAGCGGGAGTAGCACAGATACGCAGTATTTT.

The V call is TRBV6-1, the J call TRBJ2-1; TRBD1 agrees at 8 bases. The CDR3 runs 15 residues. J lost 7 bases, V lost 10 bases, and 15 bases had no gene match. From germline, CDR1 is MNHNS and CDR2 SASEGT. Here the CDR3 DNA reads TGTGCCACCCTAGGATTGACAGGGGTATTGAATGAGCAGTTCTTC. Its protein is CATLGLTGVLNEQFF.

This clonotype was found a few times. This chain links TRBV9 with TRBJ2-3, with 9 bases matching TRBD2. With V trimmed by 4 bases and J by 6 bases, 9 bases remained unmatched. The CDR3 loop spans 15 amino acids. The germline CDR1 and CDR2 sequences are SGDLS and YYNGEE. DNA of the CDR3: TGTGCCAGCAGCCCCCCGCTAGCGGGATCCGATACGCAGTATTTT. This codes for CASSPPLAGSDTQYF. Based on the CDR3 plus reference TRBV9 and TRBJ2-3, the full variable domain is DSGVTQTPKHLITATGQRVTLRCSPRSGDLSVYWYQQSLDQGLQFLIQYYNGEERAKGNILERFSAQQFPDLHSELNLSSLELGDSALYFCASSPPLAGSDTQYFGPGTRLTVL.

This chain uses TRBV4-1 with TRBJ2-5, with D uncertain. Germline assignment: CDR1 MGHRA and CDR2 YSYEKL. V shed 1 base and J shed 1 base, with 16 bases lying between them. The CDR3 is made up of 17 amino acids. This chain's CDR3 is CASSQVGDRRFQETQYF. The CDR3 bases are TGCGCCAGCAGCCAAGTTGGGGATCGTAGGTTCCAAGAGACCCAGTACTTC.

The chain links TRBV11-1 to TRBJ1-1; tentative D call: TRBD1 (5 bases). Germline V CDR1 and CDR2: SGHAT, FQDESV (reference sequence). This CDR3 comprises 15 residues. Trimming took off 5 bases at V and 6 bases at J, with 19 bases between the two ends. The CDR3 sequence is CASSPHPQGWAEAFF. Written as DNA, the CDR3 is TGTGCCAGCAGCCCTCACCCCCAGGGTTGGGCTGAAGCTTTCTTT.

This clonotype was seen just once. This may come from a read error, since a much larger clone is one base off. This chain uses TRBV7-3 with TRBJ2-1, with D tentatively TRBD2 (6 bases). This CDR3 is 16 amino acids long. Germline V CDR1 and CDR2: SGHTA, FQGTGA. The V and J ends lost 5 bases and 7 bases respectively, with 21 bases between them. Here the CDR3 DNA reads TGTGCCAGCAGCCAGAGACCTAGCGAGGCGGGTAATGAGCAGTTCTTC. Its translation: CASSQRPSEAGNEQFF.

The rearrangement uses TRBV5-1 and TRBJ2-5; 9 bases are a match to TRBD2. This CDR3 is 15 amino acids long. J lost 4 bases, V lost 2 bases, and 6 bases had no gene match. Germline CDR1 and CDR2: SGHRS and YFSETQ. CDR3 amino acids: CASSFALAGPETQYF. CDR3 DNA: TGCGCCAGCAGCTTCGCGCTAGCGGGACCAGAGACCCAGTACTTC.

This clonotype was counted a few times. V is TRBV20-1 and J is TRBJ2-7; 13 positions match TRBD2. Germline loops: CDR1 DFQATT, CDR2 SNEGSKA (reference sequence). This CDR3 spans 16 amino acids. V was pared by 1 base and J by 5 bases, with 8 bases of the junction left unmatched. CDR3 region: CSARGGTSGNSNEQYF. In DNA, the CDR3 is TGCAGTGCTAGAGGGGGGACTAGCGGGAATAGTAACGAGCAGTACTTC.

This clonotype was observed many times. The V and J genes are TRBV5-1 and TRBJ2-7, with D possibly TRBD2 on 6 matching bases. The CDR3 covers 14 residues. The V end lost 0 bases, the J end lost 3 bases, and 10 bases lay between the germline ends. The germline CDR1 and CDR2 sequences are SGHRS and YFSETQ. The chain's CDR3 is CASSLGMGGYEQYF. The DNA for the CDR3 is TGCGCCAGCAGCTTGGGGATGGGGGGCTACGAGCAGTACTTC.

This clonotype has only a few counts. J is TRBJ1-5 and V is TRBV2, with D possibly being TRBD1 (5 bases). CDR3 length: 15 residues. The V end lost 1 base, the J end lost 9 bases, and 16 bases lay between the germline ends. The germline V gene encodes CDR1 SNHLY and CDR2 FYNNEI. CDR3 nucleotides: TGTGCCAGCAGTGAAGGTGGCGGCCGGGGGAGGCCCCAGCATTTT. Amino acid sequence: CASSEGGGRGRPQHF. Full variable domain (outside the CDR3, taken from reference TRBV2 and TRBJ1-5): EPEVTQTPSHQVTQMGQEVILRCVPISNHLYFYWYRQILGQKVEFLVSFYNNEISEKSEIFDDQFSVERPDGSNFTLKIRSTKLEDSAMYFCASSEGGGRGRPQHFGDGTRLSIL.

This CDR3 reads CASSIAGEIYNEQFF. The CDR3 nucleotides read TGCGCCAGCAGCATAGCGGGAGAAATTTACAATGAGCAGTTCTTC. The chain joins TRBV4-1 to TRBJ2-1; TRBD2 agrees at 9 bases. V dropped 5 bases and J dropped 4; count of bases not matched to a gene: 6. This CDR3 comprises 15 residues. Per the germline V gene, CDR1 is MGHRA and CDR2 is YSYEKL.

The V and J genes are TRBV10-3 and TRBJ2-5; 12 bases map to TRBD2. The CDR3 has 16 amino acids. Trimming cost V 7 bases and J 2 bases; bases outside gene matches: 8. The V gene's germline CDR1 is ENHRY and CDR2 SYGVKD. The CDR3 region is CAITATSGSGQETQYF. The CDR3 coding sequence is TGTGCCATCACCGCGACTAGCGGGAGTGGTCAAGAGACCCAGTACTTC.

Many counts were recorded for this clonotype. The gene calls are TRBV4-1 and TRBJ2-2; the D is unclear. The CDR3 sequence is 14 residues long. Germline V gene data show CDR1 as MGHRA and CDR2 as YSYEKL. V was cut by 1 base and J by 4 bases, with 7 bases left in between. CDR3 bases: TGCGCCAGCAGCCAAGCAGCAGCCACCGGGGAGCTGTTTTTT. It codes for CASSQAAATGELFF.

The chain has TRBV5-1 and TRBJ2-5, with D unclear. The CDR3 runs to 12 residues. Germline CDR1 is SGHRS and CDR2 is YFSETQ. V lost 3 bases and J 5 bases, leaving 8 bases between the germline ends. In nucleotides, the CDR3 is TGCGCCAGCAGCTGGGGTTCGGAGACCCAGTACTTC. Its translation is CASSWGSETQYF.

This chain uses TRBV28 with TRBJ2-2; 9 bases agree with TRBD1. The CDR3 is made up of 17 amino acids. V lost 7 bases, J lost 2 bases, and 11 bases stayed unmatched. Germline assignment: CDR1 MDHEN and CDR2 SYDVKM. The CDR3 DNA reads TGTGCCAGCACCCCTGGAGCGGGACAGGGAAACACCGGGGAGCTGTTTTTT. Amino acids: CASTPGAGQGNTGELFF. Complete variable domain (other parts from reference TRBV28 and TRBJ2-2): DVKVTQSSRYLVKRTGEKVFLECVQDMDHENMFWYRQDPGLGLRLIYFSYDVKMKEKGDIPEGYSVSREKKERFSLILESASTNQTSMYLCASTPGAGQGNTGELFFGEGSRLTVL.

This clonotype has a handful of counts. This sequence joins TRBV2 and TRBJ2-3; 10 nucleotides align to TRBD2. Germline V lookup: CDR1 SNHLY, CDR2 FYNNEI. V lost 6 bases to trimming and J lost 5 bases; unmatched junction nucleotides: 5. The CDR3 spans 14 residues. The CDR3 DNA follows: TGTGCCAGCAGCAGCGGGAGGGCCCAAGATACGCAGTATTTT. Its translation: CASSSGRAQDTQYF.

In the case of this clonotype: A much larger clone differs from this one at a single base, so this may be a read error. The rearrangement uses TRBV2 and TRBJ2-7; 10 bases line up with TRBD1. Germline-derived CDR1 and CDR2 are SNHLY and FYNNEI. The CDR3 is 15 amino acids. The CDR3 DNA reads TGTGCCAGCACCGGGACAGGGGTTCGTTCCTACGAGAAGTACTTC. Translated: CASTGTGVRSYEKYF.